The source of this T cell receptor beta chain is a study of T cell changes during pregnancy in multiple sclerosis. TCRdb's copy holds only in-frame clones and misses some; the assay was immunoSEQ multiplex PCR. The top ten clones hold around 1.3% of a sample with about 68,000 clones, approximately 90% of them seen once. This clone appeared once. This TCR was sampled from a female donor in good health, enrolled as a control in a pregnancy study. Sequencing used peripheral blood, obtained in the second trimester of pregnancy.

DNA of the CDR3: TGTGCCAGTAGTGGCAGGGGTGGGATCTCCTACGAGCAGTACTTC. It encodes CASSGRGGISYEQYF. V and J are TRBV19 and TRBJ2-7; weak D call: TRBD1 (6 bases). V gave up 5 bases and J gave up 0 bases, with 14 bases separating them. The CDR3 has 15 amino acids. Germline V lookup: CDR1 LNHDA, CDR2 SQIVND (reference sequence).